This T cell receptor beta chain was identified in a study of early T cells in non-severe SARS-CoV-2 infection (dated by TCRdb to about 2021). Describing the broader study: Bulk RNA from unsorted whole blood was used for TCR sequencing, so alpha and beta chains could not be paired. Results the study describes overall, beyond this receptor: VDJdb matching was skewed toward anti-spike CD8 responses and likely underestimated virus-specific expansions by missing private and CD4 specificities.

This clonotype turned up a few times. What antigen it recognizes has not been identified. The record has no base qualities; no much larger clone is one base away. Per the germline V gene, WSHSY is the CDR1 and SAAADI is the CDR2. The CDR3, cysteine through phenylalanine, is 13 amino acids long. CDR3 DNA only is kept here, 39 bases in frame from base 1. V is pared back by 4 bases and J by 5 bases, with 11 bases lying between the germline termini. The method was 5' RACE. The listed sequencing device is NextSeq 500. To correct for sequencing error and PCR bias, the TCR library protocol tagged individual cDNA molecules with unique molecular identifiers. TCR alpha and beta chains were both sequenced, and the abundances of alpha and beta sequences in each sample were closely correlated with each other. The authors' analysis ran thus. V gene, J gene and CDR3 annotation of TCR sequences was performed with Decombinator V4. Expanded TCRs were defined as changing significantly between any two time points under a Poisson model with p below 0.0001. TCR abundances were normalised to the total number of TCRs sequenced per sample and were expressed as counts per million. TRAV1-2 paired with TRAJ12, TRAJ20 or TRAJ33 defined MAIT TCRs, while TRAV10 paired with TRAJ18 defined iNKT TCRs. VDJdb, accessed on 1 November 2021, was searched for TCRs annotated for CMV, EBV and SARS-CoV-2, and TCRs annotated for more than one antigen were excluded. The public reads were reprocessed in TCRdb via fastp at Q25 and MiXCR, keeping in-frame beta chains. CDR3 protein duplicates are merged, each entry listing the most common genes and DNA. The V and J calls were not made by the authors but by TCRdb's processing. The sample records about 77,000 distinct CDR3 sequences, over 4% of which are singletons. Of the sample, approximately 7.4% falls within the top ten clones.

Set within a cohort of healthcare workers in London, UK, this nested case-control study involved weekly PCR testing of nasopharyngeal swabs along with blood sampling. Between 23 and 31 March 2020, the week of the UK lockdown, healthcare workers were enrolled and then followed up weekly for as long as 16 weeks. Sequenced material: whole blood, taken at baseline. In this chain, TRBV10-2 is recombined with TRBJ2-5; the D gene assignment is perhaps TRBD1 or TRBD2, with each matching 5 bases. The TCR was taken from an adult who was a healthcare worker with PCR-confirmed SARS-CoV-2 infection or an uninfected control (not recorded which). The DNA sequence is TGCGCCAGCAGTGTTAGGGGCGGGGAGACCCAGTACTTC. Its coded protein is CASSVRGGETQYF.